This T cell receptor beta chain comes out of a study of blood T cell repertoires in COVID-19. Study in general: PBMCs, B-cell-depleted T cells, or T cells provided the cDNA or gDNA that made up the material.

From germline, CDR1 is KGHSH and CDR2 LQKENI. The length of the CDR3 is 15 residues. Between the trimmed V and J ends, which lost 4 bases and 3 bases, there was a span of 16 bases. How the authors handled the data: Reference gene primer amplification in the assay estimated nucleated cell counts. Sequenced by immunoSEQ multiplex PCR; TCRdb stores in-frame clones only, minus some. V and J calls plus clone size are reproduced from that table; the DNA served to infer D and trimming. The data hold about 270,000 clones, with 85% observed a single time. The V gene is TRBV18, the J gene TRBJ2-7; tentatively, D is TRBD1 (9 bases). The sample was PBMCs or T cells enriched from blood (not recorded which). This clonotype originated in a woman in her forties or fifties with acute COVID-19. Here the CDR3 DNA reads TGTGCCAGCTCACTAGCGGGACAGGGAAACTACGAGCAGTACTTC. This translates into CASSLAGQGNYEQYF.